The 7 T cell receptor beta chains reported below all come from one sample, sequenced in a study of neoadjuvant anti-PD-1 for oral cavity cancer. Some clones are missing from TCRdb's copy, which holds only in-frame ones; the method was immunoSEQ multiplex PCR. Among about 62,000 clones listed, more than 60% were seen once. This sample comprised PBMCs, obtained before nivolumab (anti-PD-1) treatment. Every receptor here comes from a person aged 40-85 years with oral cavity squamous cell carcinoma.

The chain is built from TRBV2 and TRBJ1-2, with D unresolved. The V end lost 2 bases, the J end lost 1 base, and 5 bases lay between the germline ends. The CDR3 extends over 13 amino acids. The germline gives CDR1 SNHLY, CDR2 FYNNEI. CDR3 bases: TGTGCCAGCAGTGAATCTGATAACTATGGCTACACCTTC. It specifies CASSESDNYGYTF.

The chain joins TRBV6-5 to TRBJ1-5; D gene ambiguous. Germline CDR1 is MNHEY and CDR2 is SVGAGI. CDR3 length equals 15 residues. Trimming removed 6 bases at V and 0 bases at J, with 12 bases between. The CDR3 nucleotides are TGTGCCAGCAGCCTAACGGGAACTAGCAATCAGCCCCAGCATTTT. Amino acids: CASSLTGTSNQPQHF.

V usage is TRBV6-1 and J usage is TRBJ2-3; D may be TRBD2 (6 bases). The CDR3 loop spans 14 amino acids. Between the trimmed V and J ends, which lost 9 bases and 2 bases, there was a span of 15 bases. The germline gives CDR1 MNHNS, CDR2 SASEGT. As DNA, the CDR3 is TGTGCCAGTACCAGCGGGTACTCCACAGATACGCAGTATTTT. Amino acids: CASTSGYSTDTQYF.

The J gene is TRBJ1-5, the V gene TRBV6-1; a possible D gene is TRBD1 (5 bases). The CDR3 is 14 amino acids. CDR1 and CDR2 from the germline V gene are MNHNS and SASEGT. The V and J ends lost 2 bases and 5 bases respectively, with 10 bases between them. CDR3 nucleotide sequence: TGTGCCAGCAGTGAATGGGGGTTTTATCAGCCCCAGCATTTT. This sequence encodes CASSEWGFYQPQHF.

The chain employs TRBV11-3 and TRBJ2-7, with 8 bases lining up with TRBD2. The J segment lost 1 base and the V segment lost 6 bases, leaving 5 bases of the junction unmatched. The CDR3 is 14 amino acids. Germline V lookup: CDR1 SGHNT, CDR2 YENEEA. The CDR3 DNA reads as TGTGCCAGCAGTCCCACTAGCGGATCCTACGAGCAGTACTTC. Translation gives CASSPTSGSYEQYF. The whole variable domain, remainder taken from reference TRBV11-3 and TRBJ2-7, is EAGVVQSPRYKIIEKKQPVAFWCNPISGHNTLYWYLQNLGQGPELLIRYENEEAVDDSQLPKDRFSAERLKGVDSTLKIQPAELGDSAVYLCASSPTSGSYEQYFGPGTRLTVT.

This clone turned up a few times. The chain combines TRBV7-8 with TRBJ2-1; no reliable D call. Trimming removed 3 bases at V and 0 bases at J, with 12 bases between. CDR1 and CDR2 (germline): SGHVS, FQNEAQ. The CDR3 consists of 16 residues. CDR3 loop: CASSFTIEYSYNEQFF. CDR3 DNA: TGTGCCAGCAGCTTTACCATCGAATACTCCTACAATGAGCAGTTCTTC.

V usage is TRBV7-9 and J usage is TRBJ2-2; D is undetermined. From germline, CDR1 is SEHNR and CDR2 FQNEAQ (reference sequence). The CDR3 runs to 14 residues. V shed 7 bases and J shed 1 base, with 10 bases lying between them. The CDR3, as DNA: TGTGCCAGCACCCATATCGGGAACACCGGGGAGCTGTTTTTT. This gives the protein CASTHIGNTGELFF.